These 11 T cell receptor beta chains share one sample of origin, sequenced in a study of T-cell memory formation after mild COVID-19. TCRdb used MiXCR to reprocess the 5' RACE reads, holding one entry per CDR3 protein. The data hold over 150,000 distinct CDR3 sequences, with about a fifth observed a single time. The specimen was PBMCs or a T cell subset sorted from them (not recorded which). These receptors all come from an adult woman who had mild COVID-19 (a few samples of this study predate the infection). Cell type and time point are not known.

Only one count was recorded for this clonotype. The chain employs TRBV4-2 and TRBJ1-1; no reliable D call. Germline CDR1 is LGHNA and CDR2 is YNFKEQ. This CDR3 is 13 amino acids long. Trimming shortened V by 0 bases and J by 5 bases, and 7 bases separated the two germline ends. The CDR3 DNA is TGTGCCAGCAGCCAAGAGGTAGGGACTGAAGCTTTCTTT. Its protein is CASSQEVGTEAFF.

The J gene is TRBJ1-2, the V gene TRBV7-6; tentative D call: TRBD1 (5 bases). Germline V gives CDR1 SGHVS, CDR2 FNYEAQ. V dropped 2 bases and J dropped 4 bases, with 17 bases sitting between them. The CDR3 contains 16 residues. In DNA form, the CDR3 reads TGTGCCAGCAGCTTAAAAGAGGGGTCCTGGGGCTATGGCTACACCTTC. Translation gives CASSLKEGSWGYGYTF.

This clonotype has more than one count but fewer than ten. The chain joins TRBV9 to TRBJ2-7, with D maybe TRBD1 (6 bases). CDR3 size: 13 residues. CDR1 is SGDLS, CDR2 YYNGEE, per germline. Trimming took 4 bases from V and 7 from J, leaving 15 bases between them. The CDR3 reads CASSSALGGEQYF. The DNA for the CDR3 is TGTGCCAGCAGCTCCGCCTTAGGGGGTGAGCAGTACTTC.

The gene calls are TRBV7-6 and TRBJ1-5, with D uncertain. The CDR3 consists of 15 residues. With 0 bases removed from V and 0 bases from J, the gap between germline ends came to 6 bases. Looked up from germline, CDR1 is SGHVS and CDR2 is FNYEAQ. CDR3 region: CASSLAPDSNQPQHF. CDR3 in DNA: TGTGCCAGCAGCTTAGCGCCGGATAGCAATCAGCCCCAGCATTTT.

This clonotype was seen only a few times. The chain combines TRBV14 with TRBJ2-3, with a possible D match to TRBD1 (5 bases). Trimming removed 1 base from V and 9 bases from J, with 5 bases in between. The CDR3 covers 11 residues. Germline V gives CDR1 SGHDN, CDR2 FVKESK. CDR3 bases: TGTGCCAGCAGCCAAGGGACAACGCAGTATTTT. The encoded protein is CASSQGTTQYF. The complete variable domain, with remaining parts taken from reference TRBV14 and TRBJ2-3, reads EAGVTQFPSHSVIEKGQTVTLRCDPISGHDNLYWYRRVMGKEIKFLLHFVKESKQDESGMPNNRFLAERTGGTYSTLKVQPAELEDSGVYFCASSQGTTQYFGPGTRLTVL.

The rearrangement links TRBV4-1 to TRBJ2-4; D perhaps matches TRBD2 (7 bases). Germline CDR1 reads MGHRA; CDR2 reads YSYEKL. The V gene lost 0 bases and the J gene lost 0 bases, with 9 bases spanning the gap. There are 16 residues in the CDR3. CDR3 nucleotides: TGCGCCAGCAGCCAAGACGGGGGGCTAGCCAAAAACATTCAGTACTTC. Protein sequence: CASSQDGGLAKNIQYF.

The rearrangement uses TRBV7-3 and TRBJ2-7; D is ambiguous. The germline gives CDR1 SGHTA, CDR2 FQGTGA. This CDR3 comprises 13 residues. The germline V and J ends were trimmed by 0 bases and 6 bases, with 9 bases remaining between them. The CDR3 region has the DNA TGTGCCAGCAGCTTAACCTTGCTGGGCGAGCAGTACTTC. Amino acid sequence: CASSLTLLGEQYF.

This clonotype was seen a handful of times. The chain joins TRBV7-6 to TRBJ2-7; D ambiguous. Per germline, CDR1 SGHVS and CDR2 FNYEAQ. Deletions cut 1 base from V and 2 bases from J, with 12 bases between. This CDR3 has 15 amino acids. The CDR3 sequence is CASSLEASPTYEQYF. CDR3 nucleotides: TGTGCCAGCAGCTTAGAGGCCTCCCCTACCTACGAGCAGTACTTC.

This clonotype showed up just a few times. The chain combines TRBV29-1 with TRBJ2-7; no clear D. This CDR3 region has 12 residues. The germline CDR1 and CDR2 sequences are SQVTM and ANQGSEA. V lost 2 bases and J lost 2, with 7 bases in between. CDR3 nucleotide sequence: TGCAGCGTTGAAAGCCAGACCTACGAGCAGTACTTC. As protein: CSVESQTYEQYF.

This sequence joins TRBV6-5 and TRBJ2-1, with TRBD2 identical over 9 bases. Germline trimming cut 4 bases from V and 10 bases from J; bases unmatched to any gene: 5. This CDR3 spans 13 amino acids. CDR1 MNHEY and CDR2 SVGAGI come from the germline V gene. This CDR3 reads CASSSGLAGEQFF. The CDR3 DNA is TGTGCCAGCAGTTCGGGACTAGCAGGCGAGCAGTTCTTC.

This CDR3 is CASSYTATEAFF. For the CDR3, the DNA is TGTGCCAGCAGTTACACAGCCACTGAAGCTTTCTTT. This chain links TRBV6-6 with TRBJ1-1, with no clear D. The CDR3 runs 12 residues. With 2 bases removed from V and 4 bases from J, the gap between germline ends came to 5 bases. Per the germline V gene, CDR1 is MNHNY and CDR2 is SVGAGI (reference sequence).